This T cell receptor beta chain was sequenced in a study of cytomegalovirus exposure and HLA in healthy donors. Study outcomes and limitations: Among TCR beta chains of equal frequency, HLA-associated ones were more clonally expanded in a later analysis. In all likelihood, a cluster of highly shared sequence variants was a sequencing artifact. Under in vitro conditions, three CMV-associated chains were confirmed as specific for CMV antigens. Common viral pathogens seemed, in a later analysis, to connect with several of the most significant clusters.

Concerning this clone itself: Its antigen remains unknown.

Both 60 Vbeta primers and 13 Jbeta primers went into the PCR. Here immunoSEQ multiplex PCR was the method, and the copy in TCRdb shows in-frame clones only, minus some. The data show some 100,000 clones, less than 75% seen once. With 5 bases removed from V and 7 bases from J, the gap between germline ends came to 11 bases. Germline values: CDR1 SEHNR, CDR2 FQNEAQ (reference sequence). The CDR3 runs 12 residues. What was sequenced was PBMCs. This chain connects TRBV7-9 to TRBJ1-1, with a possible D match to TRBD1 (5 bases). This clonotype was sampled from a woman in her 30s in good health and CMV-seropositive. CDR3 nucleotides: TGTGCCAGCAGCCCCCAGGGTATTGAAGCTTTCTTT. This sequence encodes CASSPQGIEAFF. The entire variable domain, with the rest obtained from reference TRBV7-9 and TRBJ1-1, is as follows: DTGVSQNPRHKITKRGQNVTFRCDPISEHNRLYWYRQTLGQGPEFLTYFQNEAQLEKSRLLSDRFSAERPKGSFSTLEIQRTEQGDSAMYLCASSPQGIEAFFGQGTRLTVV.